Listed below are T cell receptor beta chains from one sample, sequenced in a study of T-cell memory formation after mild COVID-19. TCRdb reanalysed the 5' RACE reads using MiXCR and keeps one entry per CDR3 protein. The sample holds 150,000 to 200,000 distinct CDR3 sequences; 25% to 40% are singletons and the top ten take around 12%. What was sequenced was PBMCs or a T cell subset sorted from them (not recorded which). These receptors were taken from an adult woman who had mild COVID-19 (a few samples of this study predate the infection). Cell type and time point are not known. CDR3s include the opening cysteine and the closing phenylalanine or tryptophan. The D gene is left open where the match is weak. Expanded clones are given a class, and other clones once, few, many or no size at all.

d_gene: TRBD2
abundance: once
v_gene: TRBV10-3
j_gene: TRBJ2-1
CDR3nt: TGTGCCATCAGGTGGACTAGCGGGGGGGCGCATGAGCAGTTCTTC
CDR3aa: CAIRWTSGGAHEQFF

d_gene: .
abundance: few
v_gene: TRBV3-1
j_gene: TRBJ1-1
CDR3nt: TGTGCCAGCAGCCAAGAGGGGACGGAGAACACTGAAGCTTTCTTT
CDR3aa: CASSQEGTENTEAFF

d_gene: TRBD2
abundance: .
v_gene: TRBV4-3
j_gene: TRBJ2-1
CDR3nt: TGCGCCAGCAGCCAAGCCTTGGGGGGGGATAATGAGCAGTTCTTC
CDR3aa: CASSQALGGDNEQFF

d_gene: .
abundance: .
v_gene: TRBV7-2
j_gene: TRBJ2-4
CDR3nt: TGTGCCAGCAGCTTTGGACTAGCCAAAAACATTCAGTACTTC
CDR3aa: CASSFGLAKNIQYF

d_gene: .
abundance: .
v_gene: TRBV7-6
j_gene: TRBJ2-7
CDR3nt: TGTGCCTCCGCTCCGGGGGGCCTGAACGAGCAGTACTTC
CDR3aa: CASAPGGLNEQYF

d_gene: .
abundance: .
v_gene: TRBV6-1
j_gene: TRBJ1-1
CDR3nt: TGTGCCAGCAGTGTAGACACTGAAGCTTTCTTT
CDR3aa: CASSVDTEAFF

d_gene: .
abundance: few
v_gene: TRBV5-1
j_gene: TRBJ1-1
CDR3nt: TGCGCCAGCAGCTTGCTGGGAAGCGACATGAACACTGAAGCTTTCTTT
CDR3aa: CASSLLGSDMNTEAFF

d_gene: .
abundance: few
v_gene: TRBV6-5
j_gene: TRBJ1-1
CDR3nt: TGTGCCAGCACCTGGGGTGCGAACACTGAAGCTTTCTTT
CDR3aa: CASTWGANTEAFF

d_gene: TRBD2
abundance: few
v_gene: TRBV15
j_gene: TRBJ2-2
CDR3nt: TGTGCCACCAGCAGAGAGTCTTCCGGGGGGGTAGCCGGGGAGCTGTTTTTT
CDR3aa: CATSRESSGGVAGELFF

d_gene: .
abundance: .
v_gene: TRBV27
j_gene: TRBJ2-1
CDR3nt: TGTGCCAGCGGGCACAGCTCCTACAATGAGCAGTTCTTC
CDR3aa: CASGHSSYNEQFF

d_gene: TRBD1
abundance: few
v_gene: TRBV11-3
j_gene: TRBJ2-3
CDR3nt: TGTGCCAGCAGCGCCGGGACAGGGGAAGATACGCAGTATTTT
CDR3aa: CASSAGTGEDTQYF

d_gene: TRBD1
abundance: few
v_gene: TRBV25-1
j_gene: TRBJ1-1
CDR3nt: TGTGCCAGTGGGACAGGGGGACTCGAAGCTTTCTTT
CDR3aa: CASGTGGLEAFF

d_gene: .
abundance: .
v_gene: TRBV12-3/TRBV12-4
j_gene: TRBJ1-5
CDR3nt: TGTGCCAGCAGGGGGGGTTATAGCAATCAGCCCCAGCATTTT
CDR3aa: CASRGGYSNQPQHF

d_gene: .
abundance: many
v_gene: TRBV28
j_gene: TRBJ1-1
CDR3nt: TGTGCCAGCAGTGGGACGGCATTGAACACTGAAGCTTTCTTT
CDR3aa: CASSGTALNTEAFF

d_gene: TRBD2
abundance: many
v_gene: TRBV12-3/TRBV12-4
j_gene: TRBJ2-3
CDR3nt: TGTGCCAGCAGAGCTAGCGGGAGTCACCCAGATACGCAGTATTTT
CDR3aa: CASRASGSHPDTQYF

d_gene: TRBD1
abundance: .
v_gene: TRBV27
j_gene: TRBJ2-5
CDR3nt: TGTGCCACTCGACAGGGGTTGGAGACCCAGTACTTC
CDR3aa: CATRQGLETQYF

d_gene: TRBD2
abundance: many
v_gene: TRBV4-2
j_gene: TRBJ2-3
CDR3nt: TGTGCCAGCAGCCCAGAAATTATCGGGGGGGCGCAAGATACGCAGTATTTT
CDR3aa: CASSPEIIGGAQDTQYF

d_gene: .
abundance: .
v_gene: TRBV7-2
j_gene: TRBJ1-1
CDR3nt: TGTGCCAGCAGCCTCCTGGGCAGCACAGTGAACACTGAAGCTTTCTTT
CDR3aa: CASSLLGSTVNTEAFF

d_gene: .
abundance: .
v_gene: TRBV10-3
j_gene: TRBJ2-4
CDR3nt: TGTGCCATAGGGGACGGATTAGCAAACATTCAGTACTTC
CDR3aa: CAIGDGLANIQYF

d_gene: .
abundance: .
v_gene: TRBV19
j_gene: TRBJ2-1
CDR3nt: TGTGCCAGTACCTCACGCCAGGGTGGTGAGCAGTTCTTC
CDR3aa: CASTSRQGGEQFF

d_gene: .
abundance: .
v_gene: TRBV20-1
j_gene: TRBJ2-1
CDR3nt: TGCAGTGCTAGAAAGGGAAATGAGCAGTTCTTC
CDR3aa: CSARKGNEQFF

d_gene: .
abundance: .
v_gene: TRBV7-9
j_gene: TRBJ1-1
CDR3nt: TGTGCCAGCAGCTTAGTGGGGACATTGAACACTGAAGCTTTCTTT
CDR3aa: CASSLVGTLNTEAFF

d_gene: .
abundance: few
v_gene: TRBV7-8
j_gene: TRBJ1-2
CDR3nt: TGTGCCAGCAGCTTAGTGGCAGGAGCCAACTATGGCTACACCTTC
CDR3aa: CASSLVAGANYGYTF

d_gene: .
abundance: .
v_gene: TRBV2
j_gene: TRBJ2-5
CDR3nt: TGTGCCAGCACCCCCGACCTTAGGGAGACCCAGTACTTC
CDR3aa: CASTPDLRETQYF

d_gene: .
abundance: .
v_gene: TRBV3-1
j_gene: TRBJ2-1
CDR3nt: TGTGCCAGCAGCCAAGCCCTTCGTGAGAATGAGCAGTTCTTC
CDR3aa: CASSQALRENEQFF

d_gene: .
abundance: few
v_gene: TRBV5-1
j_gene: TRBJ2-1
CDR3nt: TGCGCCAGCAGCTTGTTGACAGGGGCGGGGGACAATGAGCAGTTCTTC
CDR3aa: CASSLLTGAGDNEQFF

d_gene: .
abundance: few
v_gene: TRBV4-1
j_gene: TRBJ2-3
CDR3nt: TGCGCCAGTTCCGGTGGGGCATATACGCAGTATTTT
CDR3aa: CASSGGAYTQYF

d_gene: .
abundance: few
v_gene: TRBV7-8
j_gene: TRBJ1-1
CDR3nt: TGTGCCAGCAGAGAGGAGTACACTGAAGCTTTCTTT
CDR3aa: CASREEYTEAFF

d_gene: .
abundance: few
v_gene: TRBV7-3
j_gene: TRBJ2-7
CDR3nt: TGTGCCAGCAGCTTAGACGGTGATTACGAGCAGTACTTC
CDR3aa: CASSLDGDYEQYF

d_gene: TRBD1
abundance: .
v_gene: TRBV4-1
j_gene: TRBJ1-5
CDR3nt: TGCGCCAGCAGCCAAGCAGGGGGCGGGCCCCAGCATTTT
CDR3aa: CASSQAGGGPQHF

d_gene: TRBD2
abundance: .
v_gene: TRBV9
j_gene: TRBJ2-3
CDR3nt: TGTGCCAGCAGCGGAGCGGGGGGAAGCACAGATACGCAGTATTTT
CDR3aa: CASSGAGGSTDTQYF

d_gene: TRBD1
abundance: .
v_gene: TRBV25-1
j_gene: TRBJ2-2
CDR3nt: TGTGCCAGCAGTGGCCGACAGGGTAAAGGTGGGGCCGGGGAGCTGTTTTTT
CDR3aa: CASSGRQGKGGAGELFF

d_gene: .
abundance: few
v_gene: TRBV7-9
j_gene: TRBJ2-5
CDR3nt: TGTGCCAGCAGCACCAGGGATCCTGAGACCCAGTACTTC
CDR3aa: CASSTRDPETQYF

d_gene: .
abundance: few
v_gene: TRBV12-3/TRBV12-4
j_gene: TRBJ1-1
CDR3nt: TGTGCCAGCAGTTTGGACGGTGCTATTGAAGCTTTCTTT
CDR3aa: CASSLDGAIEAFF

d_gene: .
abundance: few
v_gene: TRBV7-2
j_gene: TRBJ2-1
CDR3nt: TGTGCCAGCAGCTTAGTCCGGGAGTTAAATGAGCAGTTCTTC
CDR3aa: CASSLVRELNEQFF

d_gene: .
abundance: .
v_gene: TRBV29-1
j_gene: TRBJ1-1
CDR3nt: TGCAGCGTTAAGAATATCCTGTTGAACACTGAAGCTTTCTTT
CDR3aa: CSVKNILLNTEAFF

d_gene: .
abundance: once
v_gene: TRBV30
j_gene: TRBJ1-1
CDR3nt: TGTGCCTGGAGGAGGGGATCAACTGAAGCTTTCTTT
CDR3aa: CAWRRGSTEAFF

d_gene: TRBD2
abundance: once
v_gene: TRBV7-2
j_gene: TRBJ2-7
CDR3nt: TGTGCCAGCAGCGAAACTAGCGGGAGCTCCTACGAGCAGTACTTC
CDR3aa: CASSETSGSSYEQYF

d_gene: TRBD1
abundance: once
v_gene: TRBV7-8
j_gene: TRBJ1-5
CDR3nt: TGTGCCAGCAGCAGGGACAGATCGGCGGATCAGCCCCAGCATTTT
CDR3aa: CASSRDRSADQPQHF

d_gene: .
abundance: .
v_gene: TRBV5-1
j_gene: TRBJ1-1
CDR3nt: TGCGCCAGCAGCCCGAGCATGTACAGGAACACTGAAGCTTTCTTT
CDR3aa: CASSPSMYRNTEAFF

d_gene: TRBD1
abundance: few
v_gene: TRBV20-1
j_gene: TRBJ1-1
CDR3nt: TGCAGTGCTAGTAGTCAGGGGGCGAACACTGAAGCTTTCTTT
CDR3aa: CSASSQGANTEAFF